What follows are 19 T cell receptor beta chains derived from one specimen sequenced in a study of blood T cell repertoires in COVID-19. Sequencing used immunoSEQ multiplex PCR; TCRdb keeps in-frame clones, though not all of them. Of hundreds of thousands of clones listed, 86% were seen once; the top ten hold around 5.7%. The source material was peripheral blood. The receptors were gathered from an elderly man with acute or convalescent COVID-19.

The chain has TRBV11-2 and TRBJ2-2, with a possible D match to TRBD2 (6 bases). The V and J ends lost 6 bases and 2 bases respectively, with 10 bases between them. CDR1 and CDR2 (germline): SGHAT, FQNNGV. The CDR3 has 14 amino acids. CDR3 bases: TGTGCCAGCAGAACCGGGACTAACACCGGGGAGCTGTTTTTT. The encoded protein is CASRTGTNTGELFF. The variable domain in full, with the rest retrieved from reference TRBV11-2 and TRBJ2-2, is EAGVAQSPRYKIIEKRQSVAFWCNPISGHATLYWYQQILGQGPKLLIQFQNNGVVDDSQLPKDRFSAERLKGVDSTLKIQPAKLEDSAVYLCASRTGTNTGELFFGEGSRLTVL.

The V and J genes are TRBV27 and TRBJ2-2, with 10 nucleotides matching TRBD2. Trimming took 5 bases from V and 7 from J; bases not matched to a gene: 13. The CDR3 runs 17 residues. Germline V gene data show CDR1 as MNHEY and CDR2 as SMNVEV (reference sequence). The CDR3, as DNA: TGTGCCAGCAGTCCCACAGCACTAGCGGGAATCTACGGGGAGCTGTTTTTT. It is translated as CASSPTALAGIYGELFF.

The V and J genes are TRBV29-1 and TRBJ1-6; 7 nucleotides agree with TRBD1. V lost 5 bases to trimming and J lost 7 bases; unmatched junction nucleotides: 5. The length of the CDR3 is 13 residues. CDR1 and CDR2 from the germline V gene are SQVTM and ANQGSEA. The CDR3 here is CSVSKGANSPLHF. The CDR3 DNA follows: TGCAGCGTTAGTAAGGGGGCAAATTCACCCCTCCACTTT.

This clone appeared a single time. V gene TRBV19 combines with J gene TRBJ2-3; D is ambiguous. CDR3 length: 14 amino acids. Deletions cut 2 bases from V and 6 bases from J, with 12 bases between. Germline CDR1 and CDR2: LNHDA and SQIVND (reference sequence). The CDR3 region has the DNA TGTGCCAGTAGTATATATGAGCGCGCTGATACGCAGTATTTT. It codes for CASSIYERADTQYF.

To note about this clone: The junction does not match germline at one end; this may be a read error. CDR3 sequence: CAGSDRQGGLMHEQFF. The DNA of the CDR3 is TGTGCCGGCAGCGACAGACAGGGTGGTTTGATGCATGAGCAGTTCTTC. V gene TRBV9 combines with J gene TRBJ2-1; 7 bases line up with TRBD1. The CDR3 is made up of 16 amino acids. CDR1 and CDR2 (germline): SGDLS, YYNGEE.

The V gene is TRBV7-2, the J gene TRBJ2-2, with 7 bases fitting TRBD2. V was pared by 5 bases and J by 4 bases, with 10 bases of the junction left unmatched. Germline V CDR1 and CDR2: SGHTA, FQGNSA. The CDR3 spans 16 residues. The DNA for the CDR3 is TGTGCCAGCAGCACCTTTGCGGGAGCCCCCACCGGGGAGCTGTTTTTT. This translates into CASSTFAGAPTGELFF.

The J gene is TRBJ2-5, the V gene TRBV5-1; 13 bases are shared with TRBD2. Trimming took 4 bases from V and 5 from J; bases not matched to a gene: 8. This CDR3 spans 16 amino acids. Germline-derived CDR1 and CDR2 are SGHRS and YFSETQ. CDR3 DNA sequence: TGCGCCAGCAGCGTTACTAGCGGGAGGGCCGGTGAGACCCAGTACTTC. Translation gives CASSVTSGRAGETQYF. The entire variable domain, with the rest obtained from reference TRBV5-1 and TRBJ2-5, is as follows: KAGVTQTPRYLIKTRGQQVTLSCSPISGHRSVSWYQQTPGQGLQFLFEYFSETQRNKGNFPGRFSGRQFSNSRSEMNVSTLELGDSALYLCASSVTSGRAGETQYFGPGTRLLVL.

The CDR3 DNA reads as TGTGCCAGCAGTCCACGACAGGGTGCGGCCTACGAGCAGTACTTC. Translated, it gives CASSPRQGAAYEQYF. This sequence joins TRBV6-6 and TRBJ2-7; 7 bases match TRBD1. Trimming at V came to 5 bases and at J to 2 bases, leaving 9 bases not matched to a gene. The V gene's germline CDR1 is MNHNY and CDR2 SVGAGI (reference sequence). The CDR3 length is 15 residues.

The V call is TRBV19, the J call TRBJ2-3; 8 nucleotides line up with TRBD2. The CDR3 is 16 residues long. Germline V gives CDR1 LNHDA, CDR2 SQIVND (reference sequence). With 4 bases clipped from V and 7 bases from J, the junction kept 13 bases outside the gene matches. CDR3 nucleotide sequence: TGTGCCAGTAGTACGGGGGGTAGCGGGGTAACTTATACGCAGTATTTT. This sequence encodes CASSTGGSGVTYTQYF.

This clone has a single count. This rearrangement joins TRBV24-1 to TRBJ2-1, with D maybe TRBD2 (6 bases). Trimming left V 5 bases short and J 4 bases short, with 14 bases between. Per the germline V gene, CDR1 is KGHDR and CDR2 is SFDVKD. The CDR3 covers 15 residues. The CDR3, as DNA: TGTGCCACCAGTGTGGGGGGAGGAGCTTACAATGAGCAGTTCTTC. This translates into CATSVGGGAYNEQFF.

This rearrangement joins TRBV5-1 to TRBJ2-4, with D possibly matching TRBD1 (6 bases). This CDR3 is 14 amino acids long. V lost 2 bases and J 6 bases, leaving 12 bases between the germline ends. Germline assignment: CDR1 SGHRS and CDR2 YFSETQ. The CDR3 coding sequence is TGCGCCAGCAGCTTTGGGGGCGCGGGAAACATTCAGTACTTC. Its protein is CASSFGGAGNIQYF.

The chain's CDR3 is CASSGTGNTDTQYF. CDR3 DNA sequence: TGTGCCAGTAGTGGGACAGGGAACACAGATACGCAGTATTTT. J is TRBJ2-3 and V is TRBV19; the match to TRBD1 covers 9 bases. V lost 5 bases, J lost 2 bases, and 2 bases stayed unmatched. This CDR3 contains 14 residues. Germline V gene lookup returns CDR1 LNHDA and CDR2 SQIVND (reference sequence).

V gene TRBV18 combines with J gene TRBJ2-1; D is ambiguous. V was pared by 0 bases and J by 5 bases, with 11 bases between. The germline V gene encodes CDR1 KGHSH and CDR2 LQKENI. The CDR3 is 15 residues long. The CDR3 spells CASSPPRPGDNEQFF. The CDR3 region has the DNA TGTGCCAGCTCACCACCCCGGCCAGGCGACAATGAGCAGTTCTTC.

This clone was seen more than once but under ten times. The chain uses TRBV7-9 and TRBJ1-4; no reliable D call. V lost 1 base, J lost 3 bases, and 9 bases lay in between. CDR3 length equals 15 residues. Germline V gene lookup returns CDR1 SEHNR and CDR2 FQNEAQ (reference sequence). The CDR3 bases are TGTGCCAGCAGCTTAGGGTCCGGGGCTAATGAAAAACTGTTTTTT. This sequence encodes CASSLGSGANEKLFF.

This chain connects TRBV29-1 to TRBJ1-5, with TRBD1 matching 10 bases. CDR1 is SQVTM, CDR2 ANQGSEA, per germline. Trimming removed 6 bases from V and 3 bases from J; junction bases left unmatched: 2. The CDR3 covers 13 residues. The CDR3 spells CSVGTGVNQPQHF. CDR3 coding DNA: TGCAGCGTGGGGACAGGGGTCAATCAGCCCCAGCATTTT. Full variable domain (remainder filled in from reference TRBV29-1 and TRBJ1-5): SAVISQKPSRDICQRGTSLTIQCQVDSQVTMMFWYRQQPGQSLTLIATANQGSEATYESGFVIDKFPISRPNLTFSTLTVSNMSPEDSSIYLCSVGTGVNQPQHFGDGTRLSIL.

The V call is TRBV21-1, the J call TRBJ2-1; whether TRBD2, the table's D call, matches the DNA was not checked. TRBV21-1 is described as a pseudogene. This CDR3 contains 19 residues. CDR3 in DNA: TGTGCCAGCAGCAAAGGGGAAGCTAGCGGGAGTAGGTGTTCGAATGAGCAGTTCTTC. Translating gives CASSKGEASGSRCSNEQFF.

This chain links TRBV11-2 with TRBJ1-6; TRBD1 agrees at 10 bases. In germline, CDR1 is SGHAT, CDR2 FQNNGV. The CDR3 consists of 16 residues. V was clipped by 0 bases and J by 8 bases; unmatched bases: 4. The CDR3 region is CASSLDGGQGYSPLHF. DNA for the CDR3: TGTGCCAGCAGCTTAGATGGGGGACAGGGGTATTCACCCCTCCACTTT.

J is TRBJ2-3 and V is TRBV12-3 or TRBV12-4, with unresolved D. CDR3 size: 12 residues. V was clipped by 3 bases and J by 4 bases, with 5 bases between them. CDR3 sequence (DNA): TGTGCCAGCAGTTTGTCTGCAGATACGCAGTATTTT. Protein product: CASSLSADTQYF.

The chain uses TRBV9 and TRBJ1-2; no clear D. The CDR3 length is 15 residues. Trimming pared 0 bases from V and 0 bases from J, leaving 9 bases between. From germline, CDR1 is SGDLS and CDR2 YYNGEE. The CDR3 loop is CASSVADTTNYGYTF. The CDR3 DNA follows: TGTGCCAGCAGCGTAGCAGATACGACTAACTATGGCTACACCTTC.